The 25 T cell receptor beta chains below all came from one sample that was sequenced in a study of T-cell reconstitution after alpha-beta-depleted transplantation in children. Using unique molecular identifiers, the investigators prepared the TCRbeta library. TCRdb used MiXCR to reprocess the PCR reads, holding one entry per CDR3 protein. The sample lists 550,000 to 600,000 distinct CDR3 sequences; more than 20% were seen once. Specimen: PBMCs, mostly from graft donor cells, collected 360 days after TCRalphabeta/CD19-depleted stem cell transplant. Receptors were obtained from a boy less than two years old who had a stem cell transplant for acute myeloid leukemia, so the T cells may come from the graft donor.

The CDR3 protein is CSAPRTSGDNEQFF. CDR3 bases: TGCAGTGCTCCCCGGACTAGCGGGGACAATGAGCAGTTCTTC. The chain combines TRBV20-1 with TRBJ2-1, with 12 positions matching TRBD2. The J segment lost 5 bases and the V segment lost 5 bases, leaving 4 bases of the junction unmatched. The germline CDR1 and CDR2 sequences are DFQATT and SNEGSKA (reference sequence). The CDR3 totals 14 residues.

This clonotype was recorded a few times. The gene calls are TRBV7-2 and TRBJ2-5; no firm D call. The length of the CDR3 is 13 residues. In germline, CDR1 is SGHTA, CDR2 FQGNSA. Between the trimmed V and J ends, which lost 1 base and 4 bases, there was a span of 7 bases. The CDR3 region has the DNA TGTGCCAGCAGCTTAGAGGTGGTAGAGACCCAGTACTTC. Its protein product is CASSLEVVETQYF. The full variable domain, with the rest looked up from reference TRBV7-2 and TRBJ2-5, is GAGVSQSPSNKVTEKGKDVELRCDPISGHTALYWYRQSLGQGLEFLIYFQGNSAPDKSGLPSDRFSAERTGGSVSTLTIQRTQQEDSAVYLCASSLEVVETQYFGPGTRLLVL.

There are many counts of this clonotype. The chain carries TRBV5-5 and TRBJ1-5, with 8 bases that match TRBD1. CDR3 size: 15 residues. With V trimmed by 5 bases and J by 6 bases, 10 bases remained unmatched. The V gene's germline CDR1 is SGHKS and CDR2 YYEKEE (reference sequence). The CDR3 DNA reads as TGTGCCAGCAGTCAGACTGACAGGGGAGTTCAGCCCCAGCATTTT. It specifies CASSQTDRGVQPQHF.

The genes are TRBV19 and TRBJ1-5, with 7 bases fitting TRBD1. In germline, CDR1 is LNHDA, CDR2 SQIVND (reference sequence). The CDR3 sequence is 19 residues long. The V segment lost 7 bases and the J segment 0 bases; nucleotides outside the gene matches: 18. This chain's CDR3 is CASIGDPTTGKYSNQPQHF. The CDR3 coding sequence is TGTGCCAGTATTGGAGATCCCACGACAGGGAAATATAGCAATCAGCCCCAGCATTTT. The whole variable domain, filled in from reference TRBV19 and TRBJ1-5, reads DGGITQSPKYLFRKEGQNVTLSCEQNLNHDAMYWYRQDPGQGLRLIYYSQIVNDFQKGDIAEGYSVSREKKESFPLTVTSAQKNPTAFYLCASIGDPTTGKYSNQPQHFGDGTRLSIL.

This clonotype was observed at least ten times. The CDR3 DNA is TGTGCCAGCAGCCACACCACAACTAGCAGCTCCTACAATGAGCAGTTCTTC. It yields the protein CASSHTTTSSSYNEQFF. This sequence joins TRBV4-2 and TRBJ2-1; D is perhaps TRBD2 (6 bases). The V gene lost 3 bases and the J gene lost 0 bases, with 15 bases spanning the gap. Looked up from germline, CDR1 is LGHNA and CDR2 is YNFKEQ. The CDR3 runs 17 residues.

This clonotype has only one observation. The chain couples TRBV20-1 to TRBJ2-2; TRBD1 agrees at 11 bases. Germline lookup yields CDR1 DFQATT and CDR2 SNEGSKA (reference sequence). This CDR3 spans 12 amino acids. The CDR3 DNA reads as TGCAGCGGGACAGGGGGGACCGGGGAGCTGTTTTTT. Amino acids: CSGTGGTGELFF.

This clonotype was seen more than once but under ten times. The rearrangement joins TRBV12-3 or TRBV12-4 to TRBJ2-7; possible D gene TRBD1, 6 bases. V was clipped by 4 bases and J by 4 bases, with 17 bases between them. This CDR3 is 15 amino acids long. CDR3 bases: TGTGCCAGCAGTTCGGCCGGGCCGGGGACATACGAGCAGTACTTC. It yields the protein CASSSAGPGTYEQYF.

V and J are TRBV6-5 and TRBJ2-1; D may be TRBD2 (7 bases). V shed 0 bases and J shed 3 bases, with 15 bases lying between them. CDR1 MNHEY and CDR2 SVGAGI come from the germline V gene. The CDR3 covers 17 residues. CDR3 amino acids: CASSYSKAGGHYNEQFF. CDR3 nucleotide sequence: TGTGCCAGCAGTTACTCGAAGGCCGGGGGGCACTACAATGAGCAGTTCTTC.

This clonotype turned up a few times. The V and J genes are TRBV16 and TRBJ2-5, with D uncertain. There are 12 residues in the CDR3. V was pared by 3 bases and J by 5 bases, with 7 bases between. Per germline, CDR1 KGHSY and CDR2 FQNENV. The CDR3 DNA is TGTGCCAGCAGCCATCGTGAGGAGACCCAGTACTTC. The encoded protein is CASSHREETQYF. The whole variable domain, remainder taken from reference TRBV16 and TRBJ2-5, is GEEVAQTPKHLVRGEGQKAKLYCAPIKGHSYVFWYQQVLKNEFKFLISFQNENVFDETGMPKERFSAKCLPNSPCSLEIQATKLEDSAVYFCASSHREETQYFGPGTRLLVL.

A few counts support this clonotype. The J gene is TRBJ2-7, the V gene TRBV7-9; D might be TRBD1 or TRBD2, each matching 6 bases. The CDR3 spans 15 residues. The ends were cut back, 2 bases at V and 3 bases at J, with 14 bases in the middle. CDR1 and CDR2 from the germline V gene are SEHNR and FQNEAQ (reference sequence). This chain's CDR3 is CASSLLQGGVYEQYF. CDR3 bases: TGTGCCAGCAGCTTACTACAGGGAGGCGTCTACGAGCAGTACTTC.

At least ten counts were recorded for this clonotype. CDR3 in amino acids: CATSRDIAVNTGELFF. The CDR3 region has the DNA TGTGCCACCAGCAGAGATATAGCGGTGAACACCGGGGAGCTGTTTTTT. The gene calls are TRBV15 and TRBJ2-2; the D gene is possibly TRBD2 (6 bases). Germline values: CDR1 LNHNV, CDR2 YYDKDF (reference sequence). The CDR3 has 16 residues. V dropped 0 bases and J dropped 1 base, with 9 bases sitting between them.

The rearrangement links TRBV10-2 to TRBJ2-3, with D possibly being TRBD1 or TRBD2 (5 bases each). CDR3 length: 16 amino acids. V shed 5 bases and J shed 2 bases, with 17 bases lying between them. CDR1 is WSHSY, CDR2 SAAADI, per germline. DNA of the CDR3: TGCGCCAGCAGTACCTTTTTGGGGGTCACCACAGATACGCAGTATTTT. This translates into CASSTFLGVTTDTQYF.

This clonotype was seen a handful of times. The rearrangement joins TRBV20-1 to TRBJ2-7, with D unresolved. The germline V gene has CDR1 DFQATT and CDR2 SNEGSKA (reference sequence). The CDR3 loop spans 11 amino acids. Trimming pared 4 bases from V and 4 bases from J, leaving 8 bases between. The chain's CDR3 is CSAIGPYEQYF. The CDR3, as DNA: TGCAGTGCTATAGGCCCGTACGAGCAGTACTTC.

This clonotype was seen repeatedly, ten times or more. The genes are TRBV6-5 and TRBJ2-7; D unclear. In germline, CDR1 is MNHEY, CDR2 SVGAGI. The CDR3 is made up of 14 amino acids. V lost 0 bases and J 7 bases, leaving 13 bases between the germline ends. CDR3 DNA sequence: TGTGCCAGCAGTTACTCGATCACAAAAGGGGAGCAGTACTTC. Translating gives CASSYSITKGEQYF.

This clonotype was observed once. The V gene is TRBV15, the J gene TRBJ1-1; D uncertain. The CDR3 consists of 15 residues. V gave up 5 bases and J gave up 0 bases, with 13 bases separating them. Germline V gene sequence: CDR1 LNHNV, CDR2 YYDKDF (reference sequence). In DNA form, the CDR3 reads TGTGCCACCAGCGGTTGGTCCTCCATGAACACTGAAGCTTTCTTT. Amino acid sequence: CATSGWSSMNTEAFF. Supplemented by reference TRBV15 and TRBJ1-1, the full variable domain reads DAMVIQNPRYQVTQFGKPVTLSCSQTLNHNVMYWYQQKSSQAPKLLFHYYDKDFNNEADTPDNFQSRRPNTSFCFLDIRSPGLGDTAMYLCATSGWSSMNTEAFFGQGTRLTVV.

This chain links TRBV18 with TRBJ2-7, with a tentative D call TRBD1 (6 bases). This CDR3 has 16 residues. Germline CDR1 is KGHSH and CDR2 is LQKENI. Between the trimmed V and J ends, which lost 2 bases and 0 bases, there was a span of 14 bases. The CDR3 protein is CASSPRQGQASYEQYV. The CDR3 DNA reads TGTGCCAGCTCACCAAGGCAGGGGCAAGCCTCCTACGAGCAGTACGTC.

The rearrangement uses TRBV12-3 or TRBV12-4 and TRBJ2-3; tentative D call: TRBD2 (6 bases). The CDR3 contains 16 residues. Trimming took off 3 bases at V and 4 bases at J, with 17 bases between the two ends. CDR3 region: CASSFSTSLWADTQYF. CDR3 coding DNA: TGTGCCAGCAGTTTCTCAACTAGCTTGTGGGCAGATACGCAGTATTTT.

The rearrangement joins TRBV5-1 to TRBJ2-7, with 7 positions matching TRBD1. The CDR3 is made up of 14 amino acids. Trimming took 4 bases from V and 4 from J; bases not matched to a gene: 8. The germline V gene has CDR1 SGHRS and CDR2 YFSETQ. CDR3 sequence: CASSHPGTAYEQYF. As DNA, the CDR3 is TGCGCCAGCAGCCATCCCGGGACAGCTTACGAGCAGTACTTC.

This clonotype has just a few counts. This rearrangement joins TRBV20-1 to TRBJ2-5; TRBD1 is a possible D gene (5 bases). The CDR3 is 13 residues long. Trimming pared 3 bases from V and 6 bases from J, leaving 14 bases between. Germline CDR1 reads DFQATT; CDR2 reads SNEGSKA (reference sequence). The CDR3 bases are TGCAGTGCTAGTGAACACCAGGGTCAGACCCAGTACTTC. Translation: CSASEHQGQTQYF.

This clonotype was recorded a few times. The V gene is TRBV18, the J gene TRBJ2-7; D unclear. Trimming removed 6 bases from V and 2 bases from J, with 11 bases in between. CDR1 KGHSH and CDR2 LQKENI come from the germline V gene. The CDR3 length is 13 residues. As DNA, the CDR3 is TGTGCCAGCTCTGGAGATCTGACCTACGAGCAGTACGTC. Its protein product is CASSGDLTYEQYV.

The chain carries TRBV5-1 and TRBJ2-3, with TRBD2 identical over 13 bases. V was clipped by 6 bases and J by 4 bases; unmatched bases: 5. Germline loops: CDR1 SGHRS, CDR2 YFSETQ. This CDR3 is built from 15 residues. The CDR3 region is CASTTSGGVADTQYF. CDR3 in DNA: TGCGCCAGCACCACTAGCGGGGGGGTGGCAGATACGCAGTATTTT.

The chain uses TRBV12-3 or TRBV12-4 and TRBJ2-2; maybe TRBD1 (6 bases). The CDR3 is 16 amino acids. Trimming took off 5 bases at V and 1 base at J, with 14 bases between the two ends. The CDR3 is CASSPRWTENTGELFF. For the CDR3, the DNA is TGTGCCAGCAGTCCCCGCTGGACAGAGAACACCGGGGAGCTGTTTTTT.

The V and J genes are TRBV5-6 and TRBJ1-5, with unresolved D. Germline-derived CDR1 and CDR2 are SGHDT and YYEEEE. V lost 4 bases and J 4 bases, leaving 12 bases between the germline ends. There are 14 residues in the CDR3. The CDR3, as DNA: TGTGCCAGCAGCGCGGTGGGCACTAATCAGCCCCAGCATTTT. Its protein is CASSAVGTNQPQHF.

This clonotype has more than one count but fewer than ten. The chain joins TRBV20-1 to TRBJ1-5; D gene unclear. Between the trimmed V and J ends, which lost 1 base and 6 bases, there was a span of 16 bases. This CDR3 contains 15 residues. Germline CDR1 DFQATT, CDR2 SNEGSKA (reference sequence). This CDR3 is CSARGNTDPAQPQHF. The CDR3 bases are TGCAGTGCTAGAGGGAATACAGATCCCGCTCAGCCCCAGCATTTT.

This clonotype was detected only a few times. The J gene is TRBJ2-7, the V gene TRBV6-5; 7 nucleotides align to TRBD1. This CDR3 is 17 amino acids long. In germline, CDR1 is MNHEY, CDR2 SVGAGI. The V segment lost 2 bases and the J segment 0 bases; nucleotides outside the gene matches: 10. Written as DNA, the CDR3 is TGTGCCAGCAGTTACAACCGAGGGACAGTCAGCTCCTACGAGCAGTACTTC. Amino acid sequence: CASSYNRGTVSSYEQYF.